These T cell receptor beta chains were read from a single sample in a study of blood T cell repertoires in COVID-19. Libraries were prepared by immunoSEQ multiplex PCR; TCRdb keeps only in-frame clonotypes and omits some of them. The table shows fewer than 200,000 clones, with approximately 81% occurring only once. Sequencing was carried out using peripheral blood. All receptors come from a woman aged 60-75 years with COVID-19, enrolled during active disease. Both conserved end residues are part of each CDR3. D genes are given only for firm matches. Some rows have no size entry. The others give once, few or many, or a class for an expanded clone.

>NA|TRBV19|TRBJ1-6|TRBD1|18
TGTGCCAGTACCGAGACAGGGGCCACCGGCTCCTATAATTCACCCCTCCACTTT
CASTETGATGSYNSPLHF
>NA|TRBV3-1/TRBV3-2|TRBJ2-2|TRBD1|16
TGTGCCAGCAGCCCGTCCCGGGACAGGGGGCTGGGGGAGCTGTTTTTT
CASSPSRDRGLGELFF
>NA|TRBV9|TRBJ2-1|TRBD1|15
TGTGCCAGCAGCGTCGGGACAGGTTTTTACAATGAGCAGTTCTTC
CASSVGTGFYNEQFF
>NA|TRBV15|TRBJ2-5|TRBD2|17
TGTGCCACCAGCACCCTCCTGTCGACTAGCGGGAAAGAGACCCAGTACTTC
CATSTLLSTSGKETQYF
>NA|TRBV6-1|TRBJ1-2|TRBD1|13
TGTGCCAGCAGTGACAGACAGGGGGCTAGGGACACCTTC
CASSDRQGARDTF
>NA|TRBV7-9|TRBJ2-1|TRBD2|15
TGTGCCAGCAGCTTAGCGGCTAGCGGGAACAATGAGCAGTTCTTC
CASSLAASGNNEQFF
>NA|TRBV24-1|TRBJ1-4|NA|17
TGTGCCACCAGTGATTCACCTCCAGGGATAGGACCCGAAAAACTGTTTTTT
CATSDSPPGIGPEKLFF
>NA|TRBV7-8|TRBJ2-1|TRBD2|14
TGTGCCAGCAGTTCGACTAGCGGAGGCAATGAGCAGTTCTTC
CASSSTSGGNEQFF
>NA|TRBV6-1|TRBJ2-3|TRBD2|17
TGTGCCAGCAGTGCAAATCCGACTAGCGGGGGATCAGATACGCAGTATTTT
CASSANPTSGGSDTQYF
>NA|TRBV18|TRBJ1-2|NA|15
TGTGCCAGCTCACCACCGACACGTCAGAACTATGGCTACACCTTC
CASSPPTRQNYGYTF
>NA|TRBV5-1|TRBJ1-3|TRBD1|14
TGCGCCAGCAGTACAGGGGGAGTTGGAAACACCATATATTTT
CASSTGGVGNTIYF
>NA|TRBV4-1|TRBJ1-6|NA|14
TGCGCCAGCAGCCAAGACAGGGGCATGCCACCCCTCCACTTT
CASSQDRGMPPLHF
>once|TRBV29-1|TRBJ1-1|NA|13
TGCAGCGTTAATGAAGGGGCGGGAACTGAAGCTTTCTTT
CSVNEGAGTEAFF
>once|TRBV7-2|TRBJ1-3|TRBD1|16
TGTGCCAGCAGCCTGGGCGACAGGGCTTCTGGAAACACCATATATTTT
CASSLGDRASGNTIYF
>NA|TRBV5-1|TRBJ2-1|TRBD2|14
TGCGCCAGCGGGGGTAGCGGGAGCCACAATGAGCAGTTCTTC
CASGGSGSHNEQFF
>NA|TRBV6-6|TRBJ2-1|TRBD1|14
TGTGCCAGCAGTAACCTGGGACAGATCAATGAGCAGTTCTTC
CASSNLGQINEQFF
>NA|TRBV19|TRBJ1-6|NA|15
TGTGCCAGTAGTCAAGGACAGTTTAATAATTCACCCCTCCACTTT
CASSQGQFNNSPLHF
>NA|TRBV24-1|TRBJ2-2|NA|15
TGTGCCACCAGTTTCGGTCCCCTAAACACCGGGGAGCTGTTTTTT
CATSFGPLNTGELFF
>NA|TRBV7-3|TRBJ1-2|TRBD1|14
TGTGCCAGCAGCACGGACAGGCGGAACTATGGCTACACCTTC
CASSTDRRNYGYTF
>NA|TRBV7-9|TRBJ1-1|NA|14
TGTGCCAGCAGCTCGGGGCGGGGGAACACTGAAGCTTTCTTT
CASSSGRGNTEAFF
>NA|TRBV6-4|TRBJ2-1|TRBD1|13
TGTGCCAGCTGGACAGGCTCCTACAATGAGCAGTTCTTC
CASWTGSYNEQFF
>NA|TRBV18|TRBJ1-2|TRBD1|15
TGTGCCAGCTCACCGGGGACAGGATCTAACTATGGCTACACCTTC
CASSPGTGSNYGYTF
>NA|TRBV15|TRBJ1-1|NA|15
TGTGCCACCAGCAGAGCCTTGGGCCCGAACACTGAAGCTTTCTTT
CATSRALGPNTEAFF
>few|TRBV14|TRBJ2-7|NA|12
TGTGCCAGCAGCCAAGACAACTACGAGCAGTACTTC
CASSQDNYEQYF
>NA|TRBV9|TRBJ2-2|TRBD1|17
TGTGCCAGCAGCGTAGCGAGGACAGGGAAGAACACCGGGGAGCTGTTTTTT
CASSVARTGKNTGELFF
>few|TRBV24-1|TRBJ1-2|NA|14
TGTGCCACCAGTGATTGGGACAATAACTATGGCTACACCTTC
CATSDWDNNYGYTF
>NA|TRBV6-5|TRBJ2-4|TRBD1|13
TGTGCCAGCAGCACCGGGACAGCAAACATTCAGTACTTC
CASSTGTANIQYF
>NA|TRBV27|TRBJ1-2|NA|14
TGTGCCAGCAGTCTAGCCCGGGAAAACTATGGCTACACCTTC
CASSLARENYGYTF
>NA|TRBV5-1|TRBJ1-2|TRBD1|15
TGCGCCAGCAGCTTGGTGGGACAGGGGGCGCATGGCTACACCTTC
CASSLVGQGAHGYTF
>NA|TRBV27|TRBJ2-7|TRBD2|17
TGTGCCAGCAGCTGGGACCCAGCGGGGTTACCCTCCTACGAGCAGTACTTC
CASSWDPAGLPSYEQYF
>NA|TRBV10-2|TRBJ1-5|NA|16
TGCGCCAGCAGTTTCCCAGGGGAAGGAGGCAATCAGCCCCAGCATTTT
CASSFPGEGGNQPQHF
>NA|TRBV23-1|TRBJ1-5|NA|15
TGCGCCCCAGGGAGGGACGGTTGGGGCAATCAGCCCCAGCATTTT
CAPGRDGWGNQPQHF
>once|TRBV19|TRBJ2-3|TRBD2|14
TGTGCCAGTAGTGGACTAGCGGCCGCAGATACGCAGTATTTT
CASSGLAAADTQYF
>NA|TRBV5-8|TRBJ1-5|NA|15
TGTGCCAGCAGCTTGGTGGGACAAATCAATCAGCCCCAGCATTTT
CASSLVGQINQPQHF
>once|TRBV5-1|TRBJ2-7|TRBD2|16
TGCGCCAGCAGCTTGGCGGTTAGCGGGAGTTTCAACGAGCAGTACTTC
CASSLAVSGSFNEQYF
>NA|TRBV5-4|TRBJ2-5|NA|15
TGTGCCAGCAGTCTTGAGCCGTTGCGGGCGGATGCCCAGTACTTC
CASSLEPLRADAQYF
>NA|TRBV5-1|TRBJ1-1|TRBD1|13
TGCGCCAGCAGCAGGGACAGGGCCAGTGAAGCTTTCTTT
CASSRDRASEAFF
>NA|TRBV10-1|TRBJ2-2|NA|15
TGCGCCAGCAGTGGAACTAGCACGAACACCGGGGAGCTGTTTTTT
CASSGTSTNTGELFF
>NA|TRBV30|TRBJ1-2|TRBD1|13
TGTGCCTGGGCCAGGGGGAGGAACTATGGCTACACCTTC
CAWARGRNYGYTF
>NA|TRBV7-9|TRBJ2-2|TRBD1|15
TGTGCCAGCAGCCTAGGACAGGGAAGAACCGGGGAGCTGTTTTTT
CASSLGQGRTGELFF
>NA|TRBV2|TRBJ1-5|TRBD1|17
TGTGCCAGCAGTGGTCGACAGGGGGCAAGGAGCAATCAGCCCCAGCATTTT
CASSGRQGARSNQPQHF
>NA|TRBV27|TRBJ1-6|TRBD1|18
TGTGCCAGCAGTTTACAAAAAATAAGGACAGGCGGGCATTCACCCCTCCACTTT
CASSLQKIRTGGHSPLHF
>NA|TRBV7-3|TRBJ1-1|NA|17
TGTGCCAGCAGCTTACTTAGATTCGGACAAAAACAGACTGAAGCTTTCTTT
CASSLLRFGQKQTEAFF